The clone carrying this TCR beta chain was found a few times. The antigen is undetermined. This specimen belongs to a study of vaccination and CD4 T cells after COVID-19. Study overall: Two doses of either BNT162b2 or mRNA-1273 vaccine went to participants.

Sequencing of DNA taken from cultured CD4+ T cells relied on the Oncomine TCR Beta short-read assay. Investigators isolated genomic DNA from cultured CD4+ T cells. Each CDR3 protein is one row after TCRdb ran MiXCR on the PCR reads. The sample shows 7,000 or so distinct CDR3 sequences, around a third of them seen only once. As to treatment: approximately 10-day PBMC culture with coronavirus spike peptide pools or control peptides (ViraFEST assay). Gathering of the CD4+ T cells, from the unexposed donor, took place before the COVID-19 pandemic (2011-2018). Germline CDR1 and CDR2: WSHSY and SAAADI. V lost 4 bases and J lost 0, with 9 bases in between. This CDR3 region has 14 residues.

Specimen: CD4+ T cells from blood, cultured in vitro. The TCR originated in a human donor in good health. V gene TRBV10-2 combines with J gene TRBJ1-1; D is ambiguous. CDR3 nucleotides: TGCGCCAGCAGTGTATCGTCCATGAACACTGAAGCTTTCTTT. Protein product: CASSVSSMNTEAFF.